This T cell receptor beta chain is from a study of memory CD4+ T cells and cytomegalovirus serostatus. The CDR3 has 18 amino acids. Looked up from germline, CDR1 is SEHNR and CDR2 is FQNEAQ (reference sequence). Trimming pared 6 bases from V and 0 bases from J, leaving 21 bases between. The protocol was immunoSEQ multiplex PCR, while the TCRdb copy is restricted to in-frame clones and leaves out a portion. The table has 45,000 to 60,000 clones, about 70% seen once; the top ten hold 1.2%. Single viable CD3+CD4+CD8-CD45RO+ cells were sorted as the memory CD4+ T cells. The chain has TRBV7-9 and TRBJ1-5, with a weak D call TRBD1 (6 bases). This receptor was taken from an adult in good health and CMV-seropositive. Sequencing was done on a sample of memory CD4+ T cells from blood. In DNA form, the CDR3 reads TGTGCCAGCAGTTTTTCCGCAGGGGCAGGGGATAGCAATCAGCCCCAGCATTTT. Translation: CASSFSAGAGDSNQPQHF. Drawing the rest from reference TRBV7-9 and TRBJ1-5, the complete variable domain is DTGVSQNPRHKITKRGQNVTFRCDPISEHNRLYWYRQTLGQGPEFLTYFQNEAQLEKSRLLSDRFSAERPKGSFSTLEIQRTEQGDSAMYLCASSFSAGAGDSNQPQHFGDGTRLSIL.